Listed below are T cell receptor beta chains from one sample, sequenced in a study of T cells in Graves' hyperthyroidism and ophthalmopathy. TCRdb itself ran the multiplex PCR reads through MiXCR, one entry per CDR3 protein. The sample has a few hundred thousand distinct CDR3 sequences, 14% to 15% seen once. Sequencing was carried out using blood. The source of these receptors is a woman aged 25 to 45 with Graves' hyperthyroidism. Both conserved end residues are part of each CDR3. The order of the fields is D gene, J gene, V gene, clone size, CDR3 DNA, CDR3 protein. D genes are given only for firm matches. Only part of the rows carry a size: once, few, many, or a class if the clone is expanded.

>TRBD1|TRBJ1-1|TRBV28|.
TGTGCCAGCAGCCTACAGGGGTGGAGTAGCACTGAAGCTTTCTTT
CASSLQGWSSTEAFF
>TRBD2|TRBJ2-3|TRBV7-9|few
TGTGCCAGCAGCTTACTAGCGGGAGCTGGCACAGATACGCAGTATTTT
CASSLLAGAGTDTQYF
>.|TRBJ1-1|TRBV10-3|few
TGTGCCATCAGCCAGGAGATCACTGAAGCTTTCTTT
CAISQEITEAFF
>.|TRBJ2-7|TRBV3-1|many
TGTGCCAGCAGATCCCCGTCGGGCTACGAGCAGTACTTC
CASRSPSGYEQYF
>TRBD2|TRBJ2-7|TRBV12-3/TRBV12-4|many
TGTGCCAGCAGTTTAGTTTCTTCCGGGAGGGCCTACGAGCAGTACTTC
CASSLVSSGRAYEQYF
>TRBD1|TRBJ1-2|TRBV28|few
TGTGCCAGCAGTCACAGGGGTTCTAACTATGGCTACACCTTC
CASSHRGSNYGYTF
>.|TRBJ2-7|TRBV6-1|many
TGTGCCAGTCGTGGGGCGCCGCGCTCCTACGAGCAGTACTTC
CASRGAPRSYEQYF
>TRBD1|TRBJ2-7|TRBV11-2|once
TGTGCCAGCACCCCCGTGGCGGGGACAGGGAACGAGCAGTACTTC
CASTPVAGTGNEQYF
>TRBD2|TRBJ2-1|TRBV7-2|.
TGTGCCAGCAGCCTTCAGGCCAGCGGGAAAAGGCACAATGAGCAGTTCTTC
CASSLQASGKRHNEQFF
>.|TRBJ1-2|TRBV28|many
TGTGCCAGCAGTCTCGACGGGAACTATGGCTACACCTTC
CASSLDGNYGYTF
>.|TRBJ2-2|TRBV12-3/TRBV12-4|.
TGTGCCAGCAGTTTGTCCGGCAGTACGAACACCGGGGAGCTGTCTTTT
CASSLSGSTNTGELSF
>TRBD2|TRBJ2-3|TRBV30|many
TGTGCCTGGAGTGTGGGTAGCGGGAGTGCAGATACGCAGTATTTT
CAWSVGSGSADTQYF
>.|TRBJ2-7|TRBV18|few
TGTGCCAGCTCCCAAACCTTAAAAACAGGGACAACCTACGAGCAGTACTTC
CASSQTLKTGTTYEQYF
>.|TRBJ2-3|TRBV30|.
TGTGCCTGGAGTGTACGTGAGTGGGATACGCAGTATTTT
CAWSVREWDTQYF
>.|TRBJ1-5|TRBV20-1|.
TGCAGTGCTGCCCTTGGACAGAATAATCAGCCCCAGCATTTT
CSAALGQNNQPQHF
>.|TRBJ1-5|TRBV3-1|.
TGTGCCAGCAGCCAGACAGGCAGGGGTCAGCCCCAGCATTTT
CASSQTGRGQPQHF
>.|TRBJ1-5|TRBV20-1|.
TGCAGTGCTAGAGATATAAGCCAGCCCCAGCATTTT
CSARDISQPQHF
>TRBD2|TRBJ2-1|TRBV18|many
TGTGCCAGCTCACCAGGGAGCGGGAGGGCCGGTGAGCAGTTCTTC
CASSPGSGRAGEQFF
>.|TRBJ2-5|TRBV7-9|.
TGTGCCAGCAGCTCCCCAGGGGAGAGGCGAGAGACCCAGTACTTC
CASSSPGERRETQYF
>.|TRBJ2-7|TRBV7-3|.
TGTGCCAGCAGCGTAGACAGAGCGAGAGAGCAGTACTTC
CASSVDRAREQYF
>.|TRBJ1-4|TRBV5-1|few
TGCGCCAGCAGCTGGCGGGAGGGCTCCACTGAAAAACTGTTTTTT
CASSWREGSTEKLFF
>.|TRBJ1-2|TRBV12-3/TRBV12-4|.
TGTGCCAGCAGCCCGCCAGCTAACTATGGCTACACCTTC
CASSPPANYGYTF
>.|TRBJ1-3|TRBV3-1|.
TGTGCCAGCAGCCAAGAAGGCTCTGGAAACACCATATATTTT
CASSQEGSGNTIYF
>.|TRBJ2-7|TRBV28|many
TGTGCCAGCAGTTCCTCGGAGCAGTACTTC
CASSSSEQYF
>.|TRBJ2-7|TRBV18|.
TGTGCCAGCCGAACGGTCAGGGAAGGCGAGCAGTACTTC
CASRTVREGEQYF
>.|TRBJ2-1|TRBV30|many
TGTGCCTGGAGTGAAACTAGCCCCGGGGTCGATGAGCAGTTCTTC
CAWSETSPGVDEQFF
>.|TRBJ1-4|TRBV20-1|few
TGCAGTGCTAGACAGGGGGAAAAACTGTTTTTT
CSARQGEKLFF